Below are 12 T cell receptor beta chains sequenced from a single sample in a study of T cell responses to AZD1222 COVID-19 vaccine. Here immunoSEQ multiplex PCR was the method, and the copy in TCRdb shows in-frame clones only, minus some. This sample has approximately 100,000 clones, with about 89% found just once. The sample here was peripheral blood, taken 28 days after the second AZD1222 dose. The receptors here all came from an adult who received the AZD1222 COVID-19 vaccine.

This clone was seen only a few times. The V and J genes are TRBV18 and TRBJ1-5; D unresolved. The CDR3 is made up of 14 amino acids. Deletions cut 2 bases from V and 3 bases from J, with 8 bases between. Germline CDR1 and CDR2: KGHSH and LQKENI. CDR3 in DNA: TGTGCCAGCTCACCATACGCCGACAATCAGCCCCAGCATTTT. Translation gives CASSPYADNQPQHF.

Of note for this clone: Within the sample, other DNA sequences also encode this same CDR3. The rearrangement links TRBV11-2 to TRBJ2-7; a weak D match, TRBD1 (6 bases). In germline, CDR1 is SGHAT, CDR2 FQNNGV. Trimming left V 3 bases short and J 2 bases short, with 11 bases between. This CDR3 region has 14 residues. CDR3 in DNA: TGTGCCAGCAGCTTCGGAACAGGGCCCTACGAGCAGTACTTC. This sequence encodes CASSFGTGPYEQYF.

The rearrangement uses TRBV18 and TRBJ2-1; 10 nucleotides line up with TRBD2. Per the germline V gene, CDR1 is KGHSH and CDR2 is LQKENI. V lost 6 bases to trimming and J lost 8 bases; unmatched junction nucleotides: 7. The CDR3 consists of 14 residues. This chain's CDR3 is CASSQRGGRDEQFF. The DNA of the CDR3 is TGTGCCAGCTCGCAGCGGGGGGGCAGGGATGAGCAGTTCTTC.

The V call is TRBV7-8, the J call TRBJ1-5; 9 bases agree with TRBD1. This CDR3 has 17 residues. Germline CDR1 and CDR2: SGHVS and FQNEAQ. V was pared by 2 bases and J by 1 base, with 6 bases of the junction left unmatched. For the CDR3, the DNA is TGTGCCAGCAGCTTAATGGGACAGGGTAACAGCAATCAGCCCCAGCATTTT. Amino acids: CASSLMGQGNSNQPQHF.

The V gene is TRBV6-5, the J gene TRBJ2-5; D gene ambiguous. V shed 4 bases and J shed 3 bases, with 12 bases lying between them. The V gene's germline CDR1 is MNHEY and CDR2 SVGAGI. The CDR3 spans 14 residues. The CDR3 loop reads CASSSPDREETQYF. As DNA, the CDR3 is TGTGCCAGCAGTTCCCCGGACCGGGAAGAGACCCAGTACTTC.

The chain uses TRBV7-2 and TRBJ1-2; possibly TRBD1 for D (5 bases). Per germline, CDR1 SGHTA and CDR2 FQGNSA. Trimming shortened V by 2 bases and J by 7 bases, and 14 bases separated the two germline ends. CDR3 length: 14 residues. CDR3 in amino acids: CASSLRTPGGGYTF. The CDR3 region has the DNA TGTGCCAGCAGCTTAAGGACTCCCGGGGGTGGCTACACCTTC. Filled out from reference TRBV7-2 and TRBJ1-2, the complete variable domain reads GAGVSQSPSNKVTEKGKDVELRCDPISGHTALYWYRQSLGQGLEFLIYFQGNSAPDKSGLPSDRFSAERTGGSVSTLTIQRTQQEDSAVYLCASSLRTPGGGYTFGSGTRLTVV.

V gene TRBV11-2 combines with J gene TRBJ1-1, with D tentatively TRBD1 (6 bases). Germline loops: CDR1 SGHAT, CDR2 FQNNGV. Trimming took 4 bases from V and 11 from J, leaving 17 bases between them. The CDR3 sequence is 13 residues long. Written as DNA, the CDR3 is TGTGCCAGCAGCTCCACCGGGGGGCTTACGGCTTTCTTT. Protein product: CASSSTGGLTAFF. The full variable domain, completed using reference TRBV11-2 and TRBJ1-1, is EAGVAQSPRYKIIEKRQSVAFWCNPISGHATLYWYQQILGQGPKLLIQFQNNGVVDDSQLPKDRFSAERLKGVDSTLKIQPAKLEDSAVYLCASSSTGGLTAFFGQGTRLTVV.

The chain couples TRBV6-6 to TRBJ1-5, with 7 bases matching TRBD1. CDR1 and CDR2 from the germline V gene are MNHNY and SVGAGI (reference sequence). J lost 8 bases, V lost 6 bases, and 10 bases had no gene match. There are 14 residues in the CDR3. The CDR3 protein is CASRTNRGMEPQHF. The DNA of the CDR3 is TGTGCCAGCAGGACGAACAGGGGAATGGAGCCCCAGCATTTT.

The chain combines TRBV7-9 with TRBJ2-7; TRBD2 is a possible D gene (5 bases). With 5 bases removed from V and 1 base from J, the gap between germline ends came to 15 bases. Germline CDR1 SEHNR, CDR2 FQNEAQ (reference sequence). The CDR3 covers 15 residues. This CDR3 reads CASSPAGIKSYEQYF. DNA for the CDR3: TGTGCCAGCAGCCCAGCCGGGATAAAATCCTACGAGCAGTACTTC.

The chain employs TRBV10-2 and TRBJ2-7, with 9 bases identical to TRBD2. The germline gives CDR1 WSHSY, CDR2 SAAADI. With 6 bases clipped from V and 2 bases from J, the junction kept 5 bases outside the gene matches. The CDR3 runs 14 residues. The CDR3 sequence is CASRAAGGPYEQYF. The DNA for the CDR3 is TGCGCCAGCAGGGCCGCGGGGGGGCCCTACGAGCAGTACTTC.

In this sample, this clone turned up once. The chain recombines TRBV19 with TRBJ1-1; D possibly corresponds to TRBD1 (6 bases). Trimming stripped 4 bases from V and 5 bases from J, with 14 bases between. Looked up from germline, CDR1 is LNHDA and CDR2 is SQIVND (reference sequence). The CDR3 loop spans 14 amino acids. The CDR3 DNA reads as TGTGCCAGTAGTACTAACAGGGTTGGGACTGAAGCTTTCTTT. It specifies CASSTNRVGTEAFF. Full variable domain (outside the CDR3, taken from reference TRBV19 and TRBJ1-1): DGGITQSPKYLFRKEGQNVTLSCEQNLNHDAMYWYRQDPGQGLRLIYYSQIVNDFQKGDIAEGYSVSREKKESFPLTVTSAQKNPTAFYLCASSTNRVGTEAFFGQGTRLTVV.

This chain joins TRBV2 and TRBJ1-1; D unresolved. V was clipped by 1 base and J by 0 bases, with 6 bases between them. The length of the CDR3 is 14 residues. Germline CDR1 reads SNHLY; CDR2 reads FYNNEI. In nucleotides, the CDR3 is TGTGCCAGCAGTGAAGGCCTTATGAACACTGAAGCTTTCTTT. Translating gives CASSEGLMNTEAFF. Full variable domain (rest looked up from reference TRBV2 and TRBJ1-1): EPEVTQTPSHQVTQMGQEVILRCVPISNHLYFYWYRQILGQKVEFLVSFYNNEISEKSEIFDDQFSVERPDGSNFTLKIRSTKLEDSAMYFCASSEGLMNTEAFFGQGTRLTVV.